These 16 T cell receptor beta chains originate from one sample sequenced in a study of CD8+CD57+ T cells in acquired aplastic anemia. Genomic DNA provided the template from which TCR beta VDJ and CDR3 profiles were obtained. TCRdb re-called the reads through MiXCR, storing one row per CDR3 protein. Among around 180,000 distinct CDR3 sequences listed, around half were seen once. For sequencing, patients were chosen who had shown expansion of CD8+CD57+ cells by flow cytometry. The sample was sorted CD4+, CD8+, or CD8+CD57+ T cells (not recorded which) from PBMCs. These receptors originate from a human donor with aplastic anemia.

Ten or more counts support this clonotype. The CDR3 nucleotides are TGTGCCAGCAGTCCGGGGGCGCAGATGAATGGCTACACCTTC. The encoded protein is CASSPGAQMNGYTF. The chain uses TRBV6-1 and TRBJ1-2; D possibly corresponds to TRBD1 (6 bases). CDR3 size: 14 residues. V was trimmed by 5 bases and J by 6 bases, leaving 16 bases between them. CDR1 MNHNS and CDR2 SASEGT come from the germline V gene.

The sample holds a few counts of this clonotype. The genes are TRBV20-1 and TRBJ2-7; the match to TRBD1 covers 9 bases. CDR1 is DFQATT and CDR2 is SNEGSKA in the germline V gene (reference sequence). V shed 5 bases and J 0 bases; nucleotides not matched to a gene: 2. This CDR3 is built from 13 residues. CDR3: CSADRGSSYEQYF. DNA of the CDR3: TGCAGTGCTGACAGGGGGAGCTCCTACGAGCAGTACTTC.

The chain links TRBV6-1 to TRBJ2-1, with 13 bases fitting TRBD2. The DNA matches TRBJ2-7 better at its end, which makes the J call doubtful. The CDR3 extends over 15 amino acids. Per the germline V gene, CDR1 is MNHNS and CDR2 is SASEGT. For the CDR3, the DNA is TGTGCCAGCACTAGGACTAGCGGGGGCTACAATGAGCAGTACTTC. Residues: CASTRTSGGYNEQYF.

The chain carries TRBV7-8 and TRBJ2-5; D gene unclear. Germline V gene sequence: CDR1 SGHVS, CDR2 FQNEAQ. The CDR3 covers 13 residues. Deletions cut 5 bases from V and 2 bases from J, with 9 bases between. This chain's CDR3 is CASSNPPQETQYF. The CDR3 coding sequence is TGTGCCAGCAGCAACCCCCCTCAAGAGACCCAGTACTTC.

This chain joins TRBV5-1 and TRBJ2-7, with a possible D match to TRBD2 (5 bases). Germline loops: CDR1 SGHRS, CDR2 YFSETQ. V was shortened by 4 bases and J by 3 bases, with 11 bases between the two germline ends. The CDR3 contains 13 residues. The CDR3 coding sequence is TGCGCCAGCAGCCCTGGACTTTTCTACGAGCAGTACTTC. Translated, it gives CASSPGLFYEQYF.

This clonotype was seen just once. One base away lies a much larger clone, so this may be a sequencing read error. The V gene is TRBV2, the J gene TRBJ2-1; D remains unclear. The germline gives CDR1 SNHLY, CDR2 FYNNEI. V dropped 7 bases and J dropped 4 bases, with 11 bases sitting between them. The CDR3 is 13 amino acids. As DNA, the CDR3 is TGTGCCAGCAACTCCCTGAAGTACAATGAGCAGTTCTTC. This translates into CASNSLKYNEQFF.

This clonotype was observed at least ten times. V is TRBV10-1 and J is TRBJ1-2; D possibly corresponds to TRBD1 (6 bases). The CDR3 contains 14 residues. Germline CDR1 WNHNN, CDR2 SYGVQD (reference sequence). The V end was cut by 6 bases, the J end by 5 bases, with 16 bases between. In nucleotides, the CDR3 is TGCGCCAGCAGGGGGGGGCAGGTACCATATGGCTACACCTTC. This codes for CASRGGQVPYGYTF.

This clonotype was observed a handful of times. The J gene is TRBJ2-1, the V gene TRBV2, with 12 bases fitting TRBD2. The length of the CDR3 is 16 residues. CDR1 and CDR2 (germline): SNHLY, FYNNEI. J lost 4 bases, V lost 5 bases, and 6 bases had no gene match. The CDR3 is CASSPRTSGKYNEQFF. CDR3 nucleotides: TGTGCCAGCAGTCCTAGGACTAGCGGGAAATACAATGAGCAGTTCTTC.

The V gene is TRBV25-1, the J gene TRBJ1-1; D unresolved. The CDR3 spans 16 residues. Deletions cut 0 bases from V and 0 bases from J, with 11 bases between. Germline V lookup: CDR1 MGHDK, CDR2 SYGVNS. CDR3 coding DNA: TGTGCCAGCAGTGAATATCCAACAAGTATGAACACTGAAGCTTTCTTT. This gives the protein CASSEYPTSMNTEAFF.

This rearrangement joins TRBV19 to TRBJ2-1; TRBD1 is a possible D gene (6 bases). The CDR3 contains 15 residues. Germline CDR1 is LNHDA and CDR2 is SQIVND (reference sequence). V shed 5 bases and J shed 8 bases, with 19 bases lying between them. The CDR3 region is CASSPPGERFHEQFF. The DNA for the CDR3 is TGTGCCAGTAGTCCTCCAGGGGAAAGGTTCCATGAGCAGTTCTTC.

On this clonotype itself: This may stem from a read error, because a much larger clone lies one nucleotide away. The rearrangement joins TRBV6-1 to TRBJ2-5; D unresolved. Germline-derived CDR1 and CDR2 are MNHNS and SASEGT. Trimming took off 4 bases at V and 5 bases at J, with 8 bases between the two ends. The CDR3 spans 12 residues. CDR3 residues: CASSAAPETQYF. In nucleotides, the CDR3 is TGTGCCAGCAGTGCCGCCCCTGAGACCCAGTACTTC.

The chain combines TRBV3-1 with TRBJ1-1; weak D call: TRBD1 (5 bases). The length of the CDR3 is 14 residues. The V and J ends lost 8 bases and 5 bases respectively, with 18 bases between them. Germline lookup yields CDR1 LGHDT and CDR2 YNNKEL (reference sequence). The CDR3 sequence: CASGYSQGETEAFF. CDR3 sequence (DNA): TGTGCCAGCGGATACAGTCAGGGTGAGACTGAAGCTTTCTTT.

The table lists this clonotype with a count of one. The chain carries TRBV2 and TRBJ2-7, with TRBD1 identical over 9 bases. The CDR3 is made up of 12 amino acids. Trimming cost V 8 bases and J 7 bases; bases outside gene matches: 6. CDR1 and CDR2 from the germline V gene are SNHLY and FYNNEI. CDR3 in DNA: TGTGCCAGCGAGACAGGGGGTTGGGAGCAGTACTTC. Translated, it gives CASETGGWEQYF.

This clonotype was detected many times. This chain links TRBV6-1 with TRBJ2-1, with TRBD2 matching 7 bases. V was pared by 7 bases and J by 7 bases, with 13 bases of the junction left unmatched. CDR3 length: 15 amino acids. Germline-derived CDR1 and CDR2 are MNHNS and SASEGT. CDR3 sequence: CASIPRESLRNEQFF. The CDR3 region has the DNA TGTGCCAGCATACCGCGGGAGTCCCTGCGGAATGAGCAGTTCTTC.

There are many counts of this clonotype. The chain recombines TRBV19 with TRBJ1-1, with TRBD1 identical over 11 bases. Trimming cost V 8 bases and J 4 bases; bases outside gene matches: 3. The CDR3 has 13 amino acids. The germline V gene encodes CDR1 LNHDA and CDR2 SQIVND (reference sequence). In nucleotides, the CDR3 is TGTGCCAGTGGACAGGGGGCGAGCACTGAAGCTTTCTTT. It encodes CASGQGASTEAFF.

This chain joins TRBV2 and TRBJ1-2, with D hard to call. Germline V gene lookup returns CDR1 SNHLY and CDR2 FYNNEI. V dropped 0 bases and J dropped 5 bases, with 13 bases sitting between them. The CDR3 totals 15 residues. The CDR3 loop is CASSEAHGGVYGYTF. The CDR3 DNA follows: TGTGCCAGCAGTGAAGCGCACGGCGGGGTTTATGGCTACACCTTC.